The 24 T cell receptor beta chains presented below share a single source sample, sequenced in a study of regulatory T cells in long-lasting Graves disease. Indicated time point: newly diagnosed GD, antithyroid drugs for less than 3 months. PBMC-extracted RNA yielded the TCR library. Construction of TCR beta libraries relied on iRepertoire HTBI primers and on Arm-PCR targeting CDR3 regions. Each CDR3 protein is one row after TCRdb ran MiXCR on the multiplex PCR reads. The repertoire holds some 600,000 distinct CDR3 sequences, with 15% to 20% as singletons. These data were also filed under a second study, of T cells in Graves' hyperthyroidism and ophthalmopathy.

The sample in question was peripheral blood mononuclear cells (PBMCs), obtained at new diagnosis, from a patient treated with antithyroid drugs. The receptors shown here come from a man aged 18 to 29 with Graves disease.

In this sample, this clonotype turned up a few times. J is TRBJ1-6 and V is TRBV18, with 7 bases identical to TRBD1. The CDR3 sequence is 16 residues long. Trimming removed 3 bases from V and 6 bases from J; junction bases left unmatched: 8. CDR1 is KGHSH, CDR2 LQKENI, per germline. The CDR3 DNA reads TGTGCCAGCTCACCTGGTACGGGACAGTCTAATTCACCCCTCCACTTT. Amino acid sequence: CASSPGTGQSNSPLHF.

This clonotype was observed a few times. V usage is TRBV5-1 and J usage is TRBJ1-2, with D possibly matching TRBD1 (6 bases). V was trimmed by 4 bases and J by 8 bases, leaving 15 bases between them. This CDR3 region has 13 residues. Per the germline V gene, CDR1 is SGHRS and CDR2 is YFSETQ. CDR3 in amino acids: CASSNRDPRGYTF. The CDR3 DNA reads TGCGCCAGCAGCAACAGGGACCCCAGAGGCTACACCTTC.

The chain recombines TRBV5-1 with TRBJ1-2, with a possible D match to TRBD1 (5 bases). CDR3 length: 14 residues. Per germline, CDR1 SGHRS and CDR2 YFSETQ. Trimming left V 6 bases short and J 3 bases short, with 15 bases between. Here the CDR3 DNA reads TGCGCCAGCACCCTCTGGGGGGGGGACTATGGCTACACCTTC. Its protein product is CASTLWGGDYGYTF.

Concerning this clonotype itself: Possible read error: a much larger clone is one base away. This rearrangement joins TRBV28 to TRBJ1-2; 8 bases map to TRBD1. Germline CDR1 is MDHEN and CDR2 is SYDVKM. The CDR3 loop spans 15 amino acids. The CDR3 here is CTSSHKIRQGNGYTF. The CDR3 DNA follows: TGTACCAGCAGCCATAAAATAAGACAGGGGAATGGCTACACCTTC.

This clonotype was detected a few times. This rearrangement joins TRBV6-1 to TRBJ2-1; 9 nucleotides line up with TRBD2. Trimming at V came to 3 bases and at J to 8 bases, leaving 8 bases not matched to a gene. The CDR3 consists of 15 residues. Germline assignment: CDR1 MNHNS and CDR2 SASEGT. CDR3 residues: CASSEGGRASDEQFF. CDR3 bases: TGTGCCAGCAGTGAGGGCGGGAGGGCCTCGGATGAGCAGTTCTTC.

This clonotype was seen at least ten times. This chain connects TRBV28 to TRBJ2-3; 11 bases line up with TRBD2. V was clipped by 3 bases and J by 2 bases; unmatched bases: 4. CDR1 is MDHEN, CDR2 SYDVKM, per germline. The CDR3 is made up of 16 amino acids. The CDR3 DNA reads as TGTGCCAGCAGTTTGGAACTAGCGGGAGTCACAGATACGCAGTATTTT. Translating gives CASSLELAGVTDTQYF.

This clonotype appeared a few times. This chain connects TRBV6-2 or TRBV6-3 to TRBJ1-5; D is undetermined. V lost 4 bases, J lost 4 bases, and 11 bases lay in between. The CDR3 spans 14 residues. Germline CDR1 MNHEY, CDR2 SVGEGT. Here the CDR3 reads CASSFKGLNQPQHF. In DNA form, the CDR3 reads TGTGCCAGCAGTTTCAAGGGATTGAATCAGCCCCAGCATTTT.

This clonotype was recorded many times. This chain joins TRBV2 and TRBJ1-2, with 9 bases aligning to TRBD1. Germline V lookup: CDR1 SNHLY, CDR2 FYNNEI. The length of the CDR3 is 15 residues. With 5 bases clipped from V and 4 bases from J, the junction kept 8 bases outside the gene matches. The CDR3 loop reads CASSRPGQGSYGYTF. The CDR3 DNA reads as TGTGCCAGCAGTAGACCGGGACAGGGATCCTATGGCTACACCTTC.

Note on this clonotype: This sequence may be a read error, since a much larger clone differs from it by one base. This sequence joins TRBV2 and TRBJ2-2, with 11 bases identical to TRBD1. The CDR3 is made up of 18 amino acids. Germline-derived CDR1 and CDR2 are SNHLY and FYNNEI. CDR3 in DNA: TGTGCCGGCAGTGACCCAAGGACAGGGGGCGGTTTTACCGGGGAGCTGTTTTTT. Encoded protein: CAGSDPRTGGGFTGELFF. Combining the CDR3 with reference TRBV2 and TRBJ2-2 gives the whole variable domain EPEVTQTPSHQVTQMGQEVILRCVPISNHLYFYWYRQILGQKVEFLVSFYNNEISEKSEIFDDQFSVERPDGSNFTLKIRSTKLEDSAMYFCAGSDPRTGGGFTGELFFGEGSRLTVL.

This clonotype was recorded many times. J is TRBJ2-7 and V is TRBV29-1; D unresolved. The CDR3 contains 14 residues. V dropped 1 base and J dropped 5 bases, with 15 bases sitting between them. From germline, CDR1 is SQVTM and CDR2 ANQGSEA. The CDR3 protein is CSVEGGGTLDEQYF. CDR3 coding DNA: TGCAGCGTTGAAGGAGGCGGAACTCTGGACGAGCAGTACTTC.

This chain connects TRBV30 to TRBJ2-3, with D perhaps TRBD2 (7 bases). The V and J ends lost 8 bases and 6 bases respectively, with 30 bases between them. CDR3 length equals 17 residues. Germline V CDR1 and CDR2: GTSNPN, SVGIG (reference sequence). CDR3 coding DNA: TGTGCCGCCCGAAGGGGGGCGGGCGGGAGTCGGTTTGATACGCAGTATTTT. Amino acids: CAARRGAGGSRFDTQYF. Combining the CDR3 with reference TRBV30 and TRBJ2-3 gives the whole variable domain SQTIHQWPATLVQPVGSPLSLECTVEGTSNPNLYWYRQAAGRGLQLLFYSVGIGQISSEVPQNLSASRPQDRQFILSSKKLLLSDSGFYLCAARRGAGGSRFDTQYFGPGTRLTVL.

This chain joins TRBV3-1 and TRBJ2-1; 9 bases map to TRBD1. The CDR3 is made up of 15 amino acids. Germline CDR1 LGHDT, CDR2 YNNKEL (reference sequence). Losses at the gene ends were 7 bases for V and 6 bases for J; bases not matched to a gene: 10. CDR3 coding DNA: TGTGCCAGCAAAAATTCCGGGACAGGGATCAATGAGCAGTTCTTC. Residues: CASKNSGTGINEQFF.

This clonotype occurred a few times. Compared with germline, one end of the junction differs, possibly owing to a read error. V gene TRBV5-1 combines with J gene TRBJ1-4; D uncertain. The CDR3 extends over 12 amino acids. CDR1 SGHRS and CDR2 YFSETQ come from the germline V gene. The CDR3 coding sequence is TGCGCCAGCAGTTTGGGTAATGAAAAACTGTTTTTT. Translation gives CASSLGNEKLFF.

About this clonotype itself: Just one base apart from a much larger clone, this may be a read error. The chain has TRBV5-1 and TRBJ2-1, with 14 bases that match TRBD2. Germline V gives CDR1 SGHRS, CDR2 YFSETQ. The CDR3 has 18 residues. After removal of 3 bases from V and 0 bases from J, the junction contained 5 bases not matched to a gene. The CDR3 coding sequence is TGCGCCAGCAGCTCTGACGGGACTAGCGGGAGCTCCTACAATGAGCAGTTCTTC. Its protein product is CASSSDGTSGSSYNEQFF. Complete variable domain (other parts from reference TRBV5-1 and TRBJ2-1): KAGVTQTPRYLIKTRGQQVTLSCSPISGHRSVSWYQQTPGQGLQFLFEYFSETQRNKGNFPGRFSGRQFSNSRSEMNVSTLELGDSALYLCASSSDGTSGSSYNEQFFGPGTRLTVL.

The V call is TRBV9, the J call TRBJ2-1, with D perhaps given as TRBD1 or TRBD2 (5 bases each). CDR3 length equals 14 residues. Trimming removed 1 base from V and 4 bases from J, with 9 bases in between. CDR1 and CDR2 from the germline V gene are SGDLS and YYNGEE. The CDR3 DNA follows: TGTGCCAGCAGCGTAAGAGGGGCGTACAATGAGCAGTTCTTC. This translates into CASSVRGAYNEQFF. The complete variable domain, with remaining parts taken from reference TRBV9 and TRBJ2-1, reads DSGVTQTPKHLITATGQRVTLRCSPRSGDLSVYWYQQSLDQGLQFLIQYYNGEERAKGNILERFSAQQFPDLHSELNLSSLELGDSALYFCASSVRGAYNEQFFGPGTRLTVL.

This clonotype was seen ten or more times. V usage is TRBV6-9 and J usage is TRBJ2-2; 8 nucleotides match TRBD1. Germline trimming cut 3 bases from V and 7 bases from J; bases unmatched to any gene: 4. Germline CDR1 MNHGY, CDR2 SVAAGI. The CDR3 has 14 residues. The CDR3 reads CASSYAGGVGELFF. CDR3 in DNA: TGTGCCAGCAGTTACGCAGGGGGCGTCGGGGAGCTGTTTTTT.

CDR3 amino acids: CASKRWETDTQYF. The CDR3 DNA follows: TGTGCCTCGAAAAGGTGGGAGACAGATACGCAGTATTTT. This sequence joins TRBV30 and TRBJ2-3, with a tentative D call TRBD2 (5 bases). V was cut by 7 bases and J by 3 bases, with 14 bases left in between. CDR1 is GTSNPN, CDR2 SVGIG, per germline (reference sequence). The CDR3 loop spans 13 amino acids.

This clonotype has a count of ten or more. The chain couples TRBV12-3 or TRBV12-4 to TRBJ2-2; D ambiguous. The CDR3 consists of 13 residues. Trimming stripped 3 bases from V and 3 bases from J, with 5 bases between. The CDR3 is CASSLGYTGELFF. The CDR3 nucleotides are TGTGCCAGCAGTTTGGGGTACACCGGGGAGCTGTTTTTT.

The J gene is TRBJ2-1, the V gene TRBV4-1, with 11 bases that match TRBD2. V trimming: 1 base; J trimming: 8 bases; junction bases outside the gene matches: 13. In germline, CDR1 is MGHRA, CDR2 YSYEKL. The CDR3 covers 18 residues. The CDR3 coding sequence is TGCGCCAGCAGCCAAGGGTTAGCGGGAGGGCGTAGGTCCTATGAGCAGTTCTTC. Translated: CASSQGLAGGRRSYEQFF.

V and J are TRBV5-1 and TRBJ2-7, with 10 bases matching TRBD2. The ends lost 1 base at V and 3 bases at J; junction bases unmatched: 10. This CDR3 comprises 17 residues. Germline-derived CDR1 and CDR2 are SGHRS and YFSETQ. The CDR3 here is CASSLLASGSKGYEQYF. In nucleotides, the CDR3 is TGCGCCAGCAGCTTGTTGGCTAGCGGGAGCAAGGGCTACGAGCAGTACTTC.

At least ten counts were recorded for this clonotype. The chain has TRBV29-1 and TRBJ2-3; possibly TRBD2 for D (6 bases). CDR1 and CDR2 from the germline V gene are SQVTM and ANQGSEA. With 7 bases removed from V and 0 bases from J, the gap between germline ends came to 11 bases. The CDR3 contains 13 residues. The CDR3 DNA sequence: TGCAGCGCGGAGGGGAAAAGCACAGATACGCAGTATTTT. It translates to CSAEGKSTDTQYF.

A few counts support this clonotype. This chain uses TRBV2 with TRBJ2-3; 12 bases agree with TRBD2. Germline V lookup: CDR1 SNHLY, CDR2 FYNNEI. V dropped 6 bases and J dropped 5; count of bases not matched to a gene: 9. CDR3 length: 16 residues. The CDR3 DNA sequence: TGTGCCAGCAGCTTCATGACTAGCGGGAGTGTAGATACGCAGTATTTT. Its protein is CASSFMTSGSVDTQYF.

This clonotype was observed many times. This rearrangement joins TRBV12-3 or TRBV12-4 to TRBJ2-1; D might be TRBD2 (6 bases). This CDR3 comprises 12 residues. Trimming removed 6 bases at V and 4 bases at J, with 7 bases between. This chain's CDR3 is CASSGLYNEQFF. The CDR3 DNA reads TGTGCCAGCAGCGGACTATACAATGAGCAGTTCTTC.

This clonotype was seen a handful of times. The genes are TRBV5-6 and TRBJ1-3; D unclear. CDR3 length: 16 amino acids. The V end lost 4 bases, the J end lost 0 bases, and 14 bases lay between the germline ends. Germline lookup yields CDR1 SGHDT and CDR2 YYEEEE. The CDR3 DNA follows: TGTGCCAGCAGCCGGGAGACACTAATCTCTGGAAACACCATATATTTT. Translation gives CASSRETLISGNTIYF.